Presented here are 7 T cell receptor beta chains from one specimen sequenced in a study of cytomegalovirus exposure and HLA in healthy donors. TCRdb's table, derived via immunoSEQ multiplex PCR, lists solely in-frame clones and lacks some. The sample holds 100,000 to 150,000 clones, about 87% seen once. Sequenced sample: PBMCs. These receptors were obtained from a man younger than 35 in good health and CMV-seronegative.

Note on this clone: The sample carries other DNA sequences with the same CDR3. V gene TRBV6-5 combines with J gene TRBJ1-1; no clear D. With 0 bases removed from V and 7 bases from J, the gap between germline ends came to 6 bases. The CDR3 is made up of 12 amino acids. Germline CDR1 reads MNHEY; CDR2 reads SVGAGI. The CDR3 DNA sequence: TGTGCCAGCAGTTACTCATCGGGTGAAGCTTTCTTT. It codes for CASSYSSGEAFF.

In its sample, this clone was seen a few times. The chain is built from TRBV7-9 and TRBJ2-2; 7 bases are a match to TRBD1. In germline, CDR1 is SEHNR, CDR2 FQNEAQ (reference sequence). V shed 4 bases, J shed 5 bases, and the junction held 7 bases outside the gene matches. This CDR3 comprises 15 residues. The DNA of the CDR3 is TGTGCCAGCAGCTCACAGGGGCTGGGGACCGGGGAGCTGTTTTTT. Its translation is CASSSQGLGTGELFF.

The rearrangement links TRBV29-1 to TRBJ2-7, with D tentatively TRBD1 (5 bases). This CDR3 has 11 amino acids. Trimming shortened V by 4 bases and J by 6 bases, and 10 bases separated the two germline ends. CDR1 SQVTM and CDR2 ANQGSEA come from the germline V gene. The CDR3 DNA is TGCAGCGTTGTACAGGCAACCGAGCAGTACTTC. Its translation is CSVVQATEQYF.

The chain joins TRBV28 to TRBJ1-3; 8 bases are a match to TRBD1. V shed 3 bases, J shed 4 bases, and the junction held 8 bases outside the gene matches. Germline V gene lookup returns CDR1 MDHEN and CDR2 SYDVKM. The CDR3 extends over 16 amino acids. The CDR3 sequence: CASSFLAGGAGNTIYF. The CDR3 coding sequence is TGTGCCAGCAGTTTCCTAGCAGGGGGCGCGGGAAACACCATATATTTT.

V is TRBV6-5 and J is TRBJ2-3; 7 nucleotides agree with TRBD1. Germline V gene lookup returns CDR1 MNHEY and CDR2 SVGAGI. V shed 6 bases, J shed 5 bases, and the junction held 11 bases outside the gene matches. The CDR3 totals 15 residues. The CDR3 coding sequence is TGTGCCAGCAGAGCGACAGGGTTCTTAATAGATACGCAGTATTTT. This codes for CASRATGFLIDTQYF.

The CDR3 nucleotides are TGTGCCAGCAGTCGGGACAGGGGGGGACAGTCCTCGGAGACCCAGTACTTC. Amino acids: CASSRDRGGQSSETQYF. The V and J genes are TRBV2 and TRBJ2-5; 11 bases fit TRBD1. Germline V gives CDR1 SNHLY, CDR2 FYNNEI. V trimming: 5 bases; J trimming: 5 bases; junction bases outside the gene matches: 13. This CDR3 is built from 17 residues. Full variable domain (rest looked up from reference TRBV2 and TRBJ2-5): EPEVTQTPSHQVTQMGQEVILRCVPISNHLYFYWYRQILGQKVEFLVSFYNNEISEKSEIFDDQFSVERPDGSNFTLKIRSTKLEDSAMYFCASSRDRGGQSSETQYFGPGTRLLVL.

CDR3 in amino acids: CASSLLAVETQYF. CDR3 coding DNA: TGCGCCAGCAGTCTCCTAGCAGTTGAGACCCAGTACTTC. The chain is built from TRBV10-2 and TRBJ2-5, with D possibly TRBD2 on 5 matching bases. V was shortened by 5 bases and J by 5 bases, with 12 bases between the two germline ends. This CDR3 is 13 amino acids long. Germline CDR1 is WSHSY and CDR2 is SAAADI.